This T cell receptor (beta chain) comes out of a study of T cells in Graves' hyperthyroidism and ophthalmopathy. Template material for amplifying TCR beta CDR3 regions consisted of RNA transcripts. The HTBI primer set was used in a first-round RT-PCR of the TCR CDR3. One entry per CDR3 protein, called by TCRdb with MiXCR from the multiplex PCR reads. The sample lists about 560,000 distinct CDR3 sequences; more than 15% were seen once. This clonotype has only a few counts. Its antigen remains unknown. The germline gene is not matched at one end of the junction; a read error may be the cause. General study results and limits: Blood also showed most of the thyroid clonotypes that were expanded above 0.001.

The CDR3 has 15 residues. Germline CDR1 and CDR2: WNHNN and SYGVQD (reference sequence). Stability of Graves' hyperthyroidism was defined as absent ophthalmopathy progression within 18 months. This rearrangement joins TRBV10-1 to TRBJ2-2; 7 bases line up with TRBD1. What was sequenced was blood. The sequence derives from a woman younger than 45 with Graves' hyperthyroidism. As DNA, the CDR3 is TGCGCCAGCAGTCCCGGGACAGTGAACACCGGGGAGCTGCTTTTT. Its protein is CASSPGTVNTGELLF.